This is a list of T cell receptor beta chains from one sample in a study of blood T cell repertoires in COVID-19. Method: immunoSEQ multiplex PCR; TCRdb's copy keeps in-frame clones and lacks some. This table holds about 73,000 clones, about 83% found once. Material: peripheral blood. Receptors were obtained from a woman aged 55-69 years with acute or convalescent COVID-19. The CDR3 runs from the conserved cysteine through the conserved F or W. D genes are given only for firm matches. The size of a clone is reported for some rows only, either as once, few or many, or as a class for expanded clones.

cdr3_aa	cdr3_nt	clone_size	d_call	v_call	j_call
CAWRGSAREELFF	TGTGCCTGGAGGGGGTCCGCGCGGGAGGAACTGTTTTTT	.	.	TRBV30	TRBJ1-4
CASSLVLGQGTYEQYF	TGTGCCAGCAGCTTGGTTTTAGGCCAGGGGACCTACGAGCAGTACTTC	.	.	TRBV5-6	TRBJ2-7
CASSVAVGAGGNEQFF	TGTGCCAGCAGCGTAGCAGTTGGGGCAGGGGGGAATGAGCAGTTCTTC	few	.	TRBV9	TRBJ2-1
CASSMTGTEAFF	TGTGCCAGCAGCATGACCGGGACAGAAGCTTTCTTT	.	.	TRBV5-4	TRBJ1-1
CASSPAGVNTEAFF	TGTGCCAGCTCACCAGCAGGGGTGAACACTGAAGCTTTCTTT	.	.	TRBV18	TRBJ1-1
CASRGGVSTDTQYF	TGCGCCAGCCGCGGCGGGGTGAGCACAGATACGCAGTATTTT	.	.	TRBV5-1	TRBJ2-3
CASSSELAFHNEQFF	TGTGCCAGCAGCTCCGAACTAGCGTTCCACAATGAGCAGTTCTTC	.	TRBD2	TRBV6-4	TRBJ2-1
CSVEARGRAFF	TGCAGCGTTGAAGCTAGGGGGCGAGCTTTCTTT	.	TRBD1	TRBV29-1	TRBJ1-1
CASSYKAASRSNQPQHF	TGTGCCAGCAGTTACAAGGCAGCCTCGAGGAGCAATCAGCCCCAGCATTTT	.	.	TRBV6-2/TRBV6-3	TRBJ1-5
CASSRGGQGTGNEQFF	TGCGCCAGCAGCCGGGGGGGACAGGGGACCGGCAATGAGCAGTTCTTC	.	TRBD1	TRBV5-1	TRBJ2-1
CASSPGRLAGGSQETQYF	TGTGCCAGCAGCCCGGGGCGACTAGCGGGGGGATCTCAAGAGACCCAGTACTTC	.	TRBD2	TRBV5-5	TRBJ2-5
CAISESGGRNLYNEQFF	TGTGCCATCAGTGAGTCGGGGGGACGGAATCTTTACAATGAGCAGTTCTTC	.	.	TRBV10-3	TRBJ2-1
CASSALGTGVNYGYTF	TGTGCCAGCAGCGCGCTTGGGACAGGGGTTAACTATGGCTACACCTTC	once	TRBD1	TRBV7-3	TRBJ1-2
CSANLRGYTF	TGCAGTGCTAATCTTCGGGGCTACACCTTC	.	.	TRBV20-1	TRBJ1-2
CSVELAGEGYTF	TGCAGCGTTGAACTGGCAGGGGAAGGCTACACCTTC	.	.	TRBV29-1	TRBJ1-2
CASSFSGPRETEAFF	TGCGCCAGCAGCTTTTCAGGGCCCCGAGAGACTGAAGCTTTCTTT	.	.	TRBV5-1	TRBJ1-1